In this sample, the clone carrying this T cell receptor (beta chain) turned up once. CDR1 is MNHNY and CDR2 is SVGAGI in the germline V gene (reference sequence). This CDR3 has 12 amino acids. Trimming took 4 bases from V and 7 from J, leaving 9 bases between them. Assay: immunoSEQ multiplex PCR; the TCRdb copy retains only in-frame clones and omits some. Of a few hundred thousand clones detected, roughly 91% appear once; the ten largest clones hold about 16%. The data stem from a study of shared clonotypes between healthy human individuals. The sample comprised memory CD8+ T cells sorted from blood. Subset noted: CD45RO+ cells pooled with CCR7-negative TemRA cells. The chain has TRBV6-6 and TRBJ2-3; the D is unclear. This TCR was recovered from a man aged 18 to 35 in good health. This CDR3 is CASSSLLHTQYF. The CDR3 DNA follows: TGTGCCAGCAGTTCCCTCCTTCATACGCAGTATTTT.